Below are 26 T cell receptor beta chains sequenced from a single sample in a study of CD8+CD57+ T cells in acquired aplastic anemia. Profiles of TCR beta VDJ and CDR3 were generated from a genomic DNA template. TCRdb fed the reads into MiXCR, producing one record per CDR3 protein. The sample records around 170,000 distinct CDR3 sequences, 40% to 50% being singletons. The specimen sequenced was sorted CD4+, CD8+, or CD8+CD57+ T cells (not recorded which) from PBMCs. These receptors all stem from a human donor in good health.

The chain is built from TRBV6-4 and TRBJ2-3; D gene uncertain. The CDR3 is 14 residues long. Trimming left V 4 bases short and J 6 bases short, with 14 bases between. Germline values: CDR1 MRHNA, CDR2 SNTAGT. CDR3 bases: TGTGCCAGCAGTGTGGGCTCAGGTGTGGATACGCAGTATTTT. Translation: CASSVGSGVDTQYF.

The V gene is TRBV7-8, the J gene TRBJ2-1; the match to TRBD2 covers 7 bases. The V gene's germline CDR1 is SGHVS and CDR2 FQNEAQ. The CDR3 totals 13 residues. The V segment lost 5 bases and the J segment 6 bases; nucleotides outside the gene matches: 4. CDR3 loop: CASSQTSPNEQFF. The CDR3, as DNA: TGTGCCAGCAGCCAGACTAGCCCCAATGAGCAGTTCTTC.

J is TRBJ1-2 and V is TRBV5-1, with D maybe TRBD1 (5 bases). Trimming stripped 0 bases from V and 3 bases from J, with 9 bases between. CDR3 length: 14 amino acids. Germline assignment: CDR1 SGHRS and CDR2 YFSETQ. CDR3 region: CASSLAGIDYGYTF. The DNA of the CDR3 is TGCGCCAGCAGCTTGGCAGGGATCGACTATGGCTACACCTTC. The entire variable domain, with the rest obtained from reference TRBV5-1 and TRBJ1-2, is as follows: KAGVTQTPRYLIKTRGQQVTLSCSPISGHRSVSWYQQTPGQGLQFLFEYFSETQRNKGNFPGRFSGRQFSNSRSEMNVSTLELGDSALYLCASSLAGIDYGYTFGSGTRLTVV.

This clonotype appeared many times. The CDR3 here is CASSRNSPLHF. The CDR3 coding sequence is TGTGCCAGCAGCCGGAATTCACCCCTCCACTTT. The rearrangement links TRBV7-9 to TRBJ1-6, with D hard to call. The CDR3 sequence is 11 residues long. Germline V gives CDR1 SEHNR, CDR2 FQNEAQ (reference sequence). V shed 5 bases and J shed 7 bases, with 3 bases lying between them.

This clonotype has a count of ten or more. The V and J genes are TRBV3-1 and TRBJ2-7; D call uncertain. V was cut by 6 bases and J by 2 bases, with 11 bases left in between. Germline CDR1 reads LGHDT; CDR2 reads YNNKEL (reference sequence). CDR3 size: 13 residues. In nucleotides, the CDR3 is TGTGCCAGCAGTCGGACGGTAGCCTACGAGCAGTACTTC. This gives the protein CASSRTVAYEQYF.

This clonotype has just a few counts. CDR3: CASSPNRGDQPQHF. The CDR3 nucleotides are TGTGCCAGCTCACCAAACAGGGGGGATCAGCCCCAGCATTTT. The chain combines TRBV18 with TRBJ1-5, with 8 bases aligning to TRBD1. Germline CDR1 and CDR2: KGHSH and LQKENI. After removal of 2 bases from V and 5 bases from J, the junction contained 2 bases not matched to a gene. This CDR3 is built from 14 residues. Based on the CDR3 plus reference TRBV18 and TRBJ1-5, the full variable domain is NAGVMQNPRHLVRRRGQEARLRCSPMKGHSHVYWYRQLPEEGLKFMVYLQKENIIDESGMPKERFSAEFPKEGPSILRIQQVVRGDSAAYFCASSPNRGDQPQHFGDGTRLSIL.

This clonotype came up many times. The rearrangement uses TRBV5-6 and TRBJ2-1; D uncertain. Germline lookup yields CDR1 SGHDT and CDR2 YYEEEE. Between the trimmed V and J ends, which lost 0 bases and 4 bases, there was a span of 8 bases. This CDR3 contains 14 residues. CDR3 residues: CASSLVDRYNEQFF. In DNA, the CDR3 is TGTGCCAGCAGCTTGGTAGATCGATACAATGAGCAGTTCTTC.

With respect to this clonotype: Relative to the germline gene, one junction end is altered; a read error may explain this. This sequence joins TRBV12-3 or TRBV12-4 and TRBJ2-3; unclear D gene. The CDR3 sequence is 12 residues long. The CDR3 here is CASRNIGQFQYF. CDR3 nucleotides: TGCGCCAGCAGAAATATAGGTCAATTTCAGTATTTT.

V usage is TRBV6-5 and J usage is TRBJ1-5, with D perhaps matching TRBD1 (5 bases). The CDR3 runs 14 residues. CDR1 is MNHEY and CDR2 is SVGAGI in the germline V gene. V was cut by 4 bases and J by 6 bases, with 13 bases left in between. In DNA form, the CDR3 reads TGTGCCAGCAGTTTATCGACGAGGGGTCAGCCCCAGCATTTT. It translates to CASSLSTRGQPQHF.

The chain employs TRBV2 and TRBJ1-1, with 12 bases that match TRBD1. The J segment lost 4 bases and the V segment lost 7 bases, leaving 7 bases of the junction unmatched. Germline CDR1 SNHLY, CDR2 FYNNEI. This CDR3 is built from 15 residues. The chain's CDR3 is CASTRDRGQGTEAFF. The CDR3 nucleotides are TGTGCCAGCACTAGGGACAGGGGGCAAGGCACTGAAGCTTTCTTT.

The table lists this clonotype with a few counts. This chain joins TRBV25-1 and TRBJ1-1, with D possibly being TRBD1 (5 bases). CDR1 and CDR2 from the germline V gene are MGHDK and SYGVNS. This CDR3 has 15 amino acids. Between the trimmed V and J ends, which lost 4 bases and 4 bases, there was a span of 16 bases. Written as DNA, the CDR3 is TGTGCCAGCAGTGGCCTTCAGGGCGGGAGCACTGAAGCTTTCTTT. This gives the protein CASSGLQGGSTEAFF. Complete variable domain (other parts from reference TRBV25-1 and TRBJ1-1): EADIYQTPRYLVIGTGKKITLECSQTMGHDKMYWYQQDPGMELHLIHYSYGVNSTEKGDLSSESTVSRIRTEHFPLTLESARPSHTSQYLCASSGLQGGSTEAFFGQGTRLTVV.

This clonotype was picked up many times. The chain combines TRBV9 with TRBJ2-2, with unresolved D. The CDR3 runs 14 residues. Germline-derived CDR1 and CDR2 are SGDLS and YYNGEE. V was shortened by 2 bases and J by 0 bases, with 5 bases between the two germline ends. The CDR3 here is CASSVHSNTGELFF. As DNA, the CDR3 is TGTGCCAGCAGCGTCCACTCGAACACCGGGGAGCTGTTTTTT.

This clonotype has at least ten counts. The rearrangement joins TRBV20-1 to TRBJ2-5; D is uncertain. Germline V gene sequence: CDR1 DFQATT, CDR2 SNEGSKA (reference sequence). This CDR3 is 15 amino acids long. The V end was cut by 3 bases, the J end by 0 bases, with 14 bases between. CDR3 amino acids: CSASGADAYQETQYF. The CDR3 coding sequence is TGCAGTGCTAGTGGAGCCGATGCGTACCAAGAGACCCAGTACTTC.

The CDR3: CASSLVGYEQFF. The CDR3 region has the DNA TGTGCCAGCAGCTTAGTAGGGTATGAGCAGTTCTTC. The chain uses TRBV7-9 and TRBJ2-1, with D uncertain. Germline V gene lookup returns CDR1 SEHNR and CDR2 FQNEAQ (reference sequence). V lost 1 base and J lost 8, with 6 bases in between. The CDR3 length is 12 residues. Filled out from reference TRBV7-9 and TRBJ2-1, the complete variable domain reads DTGVSQNPRHKITKRGQNVTFRCDPISEHNRLYWYRQTLGQGPEFLTYFQNEAQLEKSRLLSDRFSAERPKGSFSTLEIQRTEQGDSAMYLCASSLVGYEQFFGPGTRLTVL.

The chain links TRBV19 to TRBJ2-5; the D is unclear. The CDR3 loop spans 14 amino acids. Trimming took off 5 bases at V and 4 bases at J, with 14 bases between the two ends. The germline V gene encodes CDR1 LNHDA and CDR2 SQIVND (reference sequence). The CDR3 DNA reads as TGTGCCAGTAGTCCCTCTACGTACGGAGAGACCCAGTACTTC. Translation gives CASSPSTYGETQYF.

The chain joins TRBV20-1 to TRBJ2-5; D possibly corresponds to TRBD2 (5 bases). V gave up 5 bases and J gave up 2 bases, with 12 bases separating them. The length of the CDR3 is 13 residues. The germline CDR1 and CDR2 sequences are DFQATT and SNEGSKA (reference sequence). CDR3 in amino acids: CSAESGVQETQYF. In nucleotides, the CDR3 is TGCAGTGCTGAAAGCGGAGTACAAGAGACCCAGTACTTC.

This chain uses TRBV24-1 with TRBJ2-7; D remains unclear. Deletions cut 8 bases from V and 3 bases from J, with 19 bases between. The CDR3 spans 15 residues. CDR1 is KGHDR, CDR2 SFDVKD, per germline. This CDR3 is CATTGPTSTFYEQYF. CDR3 nucleotides: TGTGCCACCACAGGCCCCACGAGTACATTCTACGAGCAGTACTTC.

This clonotype has only a few counts. The rearrangement uses TRBV7-9 and TRBJ2-7; D is ambiguous. V dropped 1 base and J dropped 7 bases, with 8 bases sitting between them. CDR3 length equals 12 residues. Germline CDR1 is SEHNR and CDR2 is FQNEAQ (reference sequence). The DNA for the CDR3 is TGTGCCAGCAGCTTAGGATCTGGGGAGCAGTACTTC. Translating it yields CASSLGSGEQYF.

This clonotype was detected ten times or more. The V gene is TRBV5-1, the J gene TRBJ1-2; no clear D gene. Germline loops: CDR1 SGHRS, CDR2 YFSETQ. Trimming stripped 4 bases from V and 0 bases from J, with 7 bases between. CDR3 length: 13 residues. CDR3 region: CASSPTANYGYTF. CDR3 nucleotides: TGCGCCAGCAGCCCAACAGCTAACTATGGCTACACCTTC.

This clonotype was seen ten or more times. The V call is TRBV20-1, the J call TRBJ2-7, with 7 nucleotides matching TRBD2. Trimming at V came to 0 bases and at J to 2 bases, leaving 7 bases not matched to a gene. CDR1 DFQATT and CDR2 SNEGSKA come from the germline V gene (reference sequence). The CDR3 totals 15 residues. CDR3 sequence: CSARDGSGDTYEQYF. CDR3 DNA sequence: TGCAGTGCTAGAGATGGGAGCGGGGATACCTACGAGCAGTACTTC.

The CDR3 reads CASSSTLDWFF. For the CDR3, the DNA is TGTGCCAGCAGTTCCACCCTCGATTGGTTCTTC. The chain carries TRBV27 and TRBJ2-1; no firm D call. With 4 bases removed from V and 15 bases from J, the gap between germline ends came to 13 bases. CDR1 is MNHEY and CDR2 is SMNVEV in the germline V gene (reference sequence). CDR3 length equals 11 residues.

This clonotype was observed many times. The chain employs TRBV7-8 and TRBJ2-3; 10 bases fit TRBD2. CDR3 length: 16 residues. The V and J ends lost 5 bases and 2 bases, in that order; junction bases with no gene match: 7. Germline V gives CDR1 SGHVS, CDR2 FQNEAQ. CDR3 nucleotides: TGTGCCAGCAGCAGAAAACTAGCGGGGTACACAGATACGCAGTATTTT. Amino acids: CASSRKLAGYTDTQYF.

This clonotype was recorded once. This rearrangement joins TRBV7-9 to TRBJ2-6; 7 positions match TRBD2. J lost 4 bases, V lost 3 bases, and 0 bases had no gene match. The CDR3 runs to 14 residues. Germline lookup yields CDR1 SEHNR and CDR2 FQNEAQ (reference sequence). The CDR3 here is CASSLTSGANVLTF. The CDR3 DNA is TGTGCCAGCAGCTTGACTAGCGGGGCCAACGTCCTGACTTTC. The variable domain in full, completed from reference TRBV7-9 and TRBJ2-6, reads DTGVSQNPRHKITKRGQNVTFRCDPISEHNRLYWYRQTLGQGPEFLTYFQNEAQLEKSRLLSDRFSAERPKGSFSTLEIQRTEQGDSAMYLCASSLTSGANVLTFGAGSRLTVL.

This clonotype has ten or more counts. The J gene is TRBJ2-6, the V gene TRBV5-1; the D gene is possibly TRBD1 (6 bases). This CDR3 region has 16 residues. Germline V gene lookup returns CDR1 SGHRS and CDR2 YFSETQ. V was cut by 5 bases and J by 0 bases, with 12 bases left in between. The CDR3 coding sequence is TGCGCCAGCAGACCCGGACAGCACTCTGGGGCCAACGTCCTGACTTTC. This gives the protein CASRPGQHSGANVLTF.

The table lists this clonotype with many counts. V gene TRBV20-1 combines with J gene TRBJ2-1; 9 bases line up with TRBD2. Germline CDR1 reads DFQATT; CDR2 reads SNEGSKA (reference sequence). CDR3 length: 13 amino acids. In DNA, the CDR3 is TGCTCTCCCGCGGCCAGCGGGAGGAATGAGCAGTTCTTC. It codes for CSPAASGRNEQFF.

Of note for this clonotype: With a much larger clone just one base away, this may be a read error. The V gene is TRBV6-4, the J gene TRBJ1-4; D not certain. The germline V gene encodes CDR1 MRHNA and CDR2 SNTAGT. The CDR3 has 14 residues. The DNA for the CDR3 is TGTGCCGGCAGTGACTCTGCAACTAATGAAAAACTGTTTTTT. Amino acid sequence: CAGSDSATNEKLFF.